This entry concerns a single TCR beta chain. Its matching antigen is unknown. The repertoire was sequenced with immunoSEQ multiplex PCR; TCRdb's copy has only in-frame clones and lacks some. The repertoire holds some 42,000 clones, with about four fifths as singletons. This entry belongs to a study of lymphopenia after photon versus proton radiotherapy. The study, taken as a whole, reports: Oligoclonal CD8+ Temra expansion after nadir drove photon patients' diversity drop.

CDR1 SQVTM and CDR2 ANQGSEA come from the germline V gene. The CDR3 extends over 14 amino acids. Unmatched junction bases numbered 5, after V lost 1 base and J lost 4 bases. The material was peripheral blood, obtained from a patient treated with proton-based radiotherapy. The source of this sequence is a woman between 70 and 85 years old with pancreatic cancer. This chain joins TRBV29-1 and TRBJ1-1; the match to TRBD1 covers 8 bases. The CDR3 DNA sequence: TGCAGCGTTGAAGGTGGGACAGGTCGCACTGAAGCTTTCTTT. Its translation is CSVEGGTGRTEAFF.